This T cell receptor (beta chain) was recovered during a study of T cells in narcolepsy. Across the whole study: Patients with NT1 or NT2 and healthy control donors were enrolled.

Some clones are missing from TCRdb's copy, which holds only in-frame ones; the method was immunoSEQ multiplex PCR. In the table there are about 13,000 clones, about 88% of which are singletons. Notes on the study in general: No autoreactive T cell clone sequences appeared in some memory CD4+ repertoires. HCRT-specific and TRIB2-specific autoreactive clonotypes appeared among same-patient CSF and blood CD4+ clonotypes. Autoreactive clonotypes reportedly recurred in blood of same and different patients, not controls.

The CDR3 length is 17 residues. Germline V lookup: CDR1 KGHSH, CDR2 LQKENI. Trimming shortened V by 1 base and J by 0 bases, and 16 bases separated the two germline ends. About this clone itself: Antigen unknown.

The source is a human donor with narcolepsy. The chain uses TRBV18 and TRBJ2-7; D is possibly TRBD2 (5 bases). Sample: CD45RA- memory CD4+ T cells from PBMCs. The DNA of the CDR3 is TGTGCCAGCTCACCACTACCGGCTTCCACTAGCTCCTACGAGCAGTACTTC. It is translated as CASSPLPASTSSYEQYF.